The TCR beta chain under discussion was sequenced for a study of T cells in tumors after PD-1 blockade. Study background: Either cemiplimab 350 mg every 2 weeks or pembrolizumab 200 mg every 3 weeks was given. Daily vismodegib 150 mg continued in a subset of anti-PD-1-treated patients.

Tumor or blood genomic DNA was sequenced, with inputs of about 550 ng to 6,500 ng. Whole-study results and caveats: Peripheral recruitment is suggested, as some novel exhausted tumor clones were in pre-treatment blood.

A remark on this clone: As yet, its antigen is unknown.

The length of the CDR3 is 15 residues. The V gene lost 6 bases and the J gene lost 10 bases, with 24 bases spanning the gap. CDR1 and CDR2 from the germline V gene are MNHNY and SVGAGI (reference sequence). Assay: immunoSEQ multiplex PCR; the TCRdb copy retains only in-frame clones and omits some. The profile shows some 60,000 clones, over 75% of them singletons. The chain carries TRBV6-6 and TRBJ1-1, with no clear D. The clonotype comes from a human donor with basal cell carcinoma. The sample was PBMCs, taken before anti-PD-1 treatment. In DNA form, the CDR3 reads TGTGCCAGCAGGTCCTATCGAGGACTACCCAGCGGAGCTTTCTTT. Translated: CASRSYRGLPSGAFF.